The 22 T cell receptor beta chains below all came from one sample that was sequenced in a study of blood T cell repertoires in COVID-19. The assay was immunoSEQ multiplex PCR, and TCRdb's table has in-frame clones only and misses some. The repertoire holds hundreds of thousands of clones, with approximately 82% as singletons. The specimen sequenced was peripheral blood. Receptor source: a woman older than 75 with acute or convalescent COVID-19.

The rearrangement uses TRBV15 and TRBJ2-7; D possibly corresponds to TRBD1 (5 bases). The CDR3 contains 14 residues. Trimming pared 1 base from V and 0 bases from J, leaving 7 bases between. The germline gives CDR1 LNHNV, CDR2 YYDKDF (reference sequence). CDR3 sequence: CATSRGRDSYEQYF. CDR3 nucleotides: TGTGCCACCAGCAGAGGCAGGGACTCCTACGAGCAGTACTTC.

The chain carries TRBV5-4 and TRBJ2-4; TRBD2 is a possible D gene (6 bases). This CDR3 region has 15 residues. The ends were cut back, 5 bases at V and 8 bases at J, with 20 bases in the middle. Germline V CDR1 and CDR2: SGHNT, YYREEE (reference sequence). CDR3 nucleotides: TGTGCCAGCAGTTCATCGCGGGGTGAGGAATACATTCAGTACTTC. Translation gives CASSSSRGEEYIQYF.

V gene TRBV29-1 combines with J gene TRBJ2-3; TRBD1 agrees at 7 bases. The length of the CDR3 is 15 residues. Germline CDR1 SQVTM, CDR2 ANQGSEA. V was clipped by 6 bases and J by 2 bases; unmatched bases: 11. CDR3 in amino acids: CSVQSGTVNTDTQYF. CDR3 nucleotides: TGCAGCGTCCAATCCGGGACAGTTAACACAGATACGCAGTATTTT.

V is TRBV5-6 and J is TRBJ1-3; maybe TRBD1 (5 bases). Trimming removed 0 bases at V and 2 bases at J, with 9 bases between. The CDR3 has 15 residues. CDR1 is SGHDT, CDR2 YYEEEE, per germline. CDR3 nucleotides: TGTGCCAGCAGCTTGGATCCAGGGACTGGAAACACCATATATTTT. As protein: CASSLDPGTGNTIYF.

This chain joins TRBV5-1 and TRBJ1-2; TRBD1 agrees at 10 bases. In germline, CDR1 is SGHRS, CDR2 YFSETQ. J was trimmed by 7 bases and V by 5 bases; bases with no gene match: 8. CDR3 length: 14 amino acids. The CDR3 DNA reads as TGCGCCAGCAGAGACAGGGGGCCGTTGAGTGGCTACACCTTC. Translating it yields CASRDRGPLSGYTF.

The V and J genes are TRBV27 and TRBJ2-7; D is possibly TRBD2 (6 bases). Trimming cost V 2 bases and J 4 bases, with 18 bases left between them. CDR1 and CDR2 from the germline V gene are MNHEY and SMNVEV (reference sequence). This CDR3 has 16 residues. The DNA of the CDR3 is TGTGCCAGCAGTTTAGGTCCGGGAGCCAGTAAGTACGAGCAGTACTTC. Encoded protein: CASSLGPGASKYEQYF.

The rearrangement joins TRBV6-4 to TRBJ2-1, with 9 nucleotides matching TRBD1. CDR3 length: 16 amino acids. Germline V gives CDR1 MRHNA, CDR2 SNTAGT. The V segment lost 2 bases and the J segment 5 bases; nucleotides outside the gene matches: 7. CDR3 coding DNA: TGTGCCAGCAGTGACCAAACAGGGGGCGCCCACAATGAGCAGTTCTTC. Amino acid sequence: CASSDQTGGAHNEQFF.

This clone came up many times. V and J are TRBV2 and TRBJ2-2, with TRBD2 as a possible D gene (6 bases). In germline, CDR1 is SNHLY, CDR2 FYNNEI. The CDR3 is 14 amino acids. Trimming shortened V by 6 bases and J by 6 bases, and 14 bases separated the two germline ends. The CDR3 bases are TGTGCCAGCAGCGCTTCACTAGCTGCCGGGGAGCTGTTTTTT. It translates to CASSASLAAGELFF.

J is TRBJ2-3 and V is TRBV7-2; D unresolved. CDR1 and CDR2 (germline): SGHTA, FQGNSA. Trimming stripped 5 bases from V and 0 bases from J, with 9 bases between. The CDR3 is made up of 14 amino acids. The CDR3 reads CASSPGHSTDTQYF. The CDR3 DNA reads as TGTGCCAGCAGCCCTGGGCATAGCACAGATACGCAGTATTTT.

The gene calls are TRBV30 and TRBJ1-6; 8 bases line up with TRBD1. Germline CDR1 and CDR2: GTSNPN and SVGIG (reference sequence). This CDR3 spans 16 amino acids. V was clipped by 4 bases and J by 9 bases; unmatched bases: 14. DNA of the CDR3: TGTGCCTGGACCTGGGGACAGGAGATAAAAGTTTCACCCCTCCACTTT. It specifies CAWTWGQEIKVSPLHF.

The CDR3 DNA sequence: TGTGCCAGCAGCAAGCCGGGGACTAAAGGTGGTTGGAATAATTCACCCCTCCACTTT. It encodes CASSKPGTKGGWNNSPLHF. The chain uses TRBV6-2 or TRBV6-3 and TRBJ1-6; maybe TRBD1 (5 bases). Germline CDR1 and CDR2: MNHEY and SVGEGT. CDR3 length: 19 residues. V shed 6 bases and J shed 5 bases, with 26 bases lying between them.

The rearrangement links TRBV15 to TRBJ2-5; 11 nucleotides agree with TRBD2. This CDR3 has 20 amino acids. Trimming cost V 5 bases and J 2 bases; bases outside gene matches: 19. Looked up from germline, CDR1 is LNHNV and CDR2 is YYDKDF (reference sequence). The CDR3 DNA is TGTGCCACCAGCGGGATCCTAGACAGGGGAGGGACTAGCGGACAAGAGACCCAGTACTTC. Its protein product is CATSGILDRGGTSGQETQYF.

The chain links TRBV25-1 to TRBJ1-3; 8 bases fit TRBD1. V lost 6 bases and J lost 5; bases outside the gene matches: 3. Germline V gene data show CDR1 as MGHDK and CDR2 as SYGVNS. CDR3 length: 13 amino acids. In DNA form, the CDR3 reads TGTGCCAGCAGCGACAGGGGTCGAAACACCATATATTTT. Translating it yields CASSDRGRNTIYF.

The genes are TRBV4-3 and TRBJ1-1; D is unclear. Looked up from germline, CDR1 is LGHNA and CDR2 is YSLEER. Trimming shortened V by 4 bases and J by 1 base, and 10 bases separated the two germline ends. The CDR3 spans 14 residues. CDR3 DNA sequence: TGCGCCAGCAGCCGTCGAGCGGGGAACACTGAAGCTTTCTTT. This codes for CASSRRAGNTEAFF.

In the case of this clone: The same CDR3 is also encoded by other DNA sequences in this sample. The V and J genes are TRBV2 and TRBJ1-2; 10 positions match TRBD1. This CDR3 spans 13 amino acids. Germline-derived CDR1 and CDR2 are SNHLY and FYNNEI. J lost 2 bases, V lost 6 bases, and 0 bases had no gene match. The CDR3 reads CASRGQGNYGYTF. The CDR3 coding sequence is TGTGCCAGCAGGGGACAGGGGAACTATGGCTACACCTTC.

The CDR3 nucleotides are TGTGCCAGCAGTTCAACTAGCGGATTCACAGATACGCAGTATTTT. Translating it yields CASSSTSGFTDTQYF. The gene calls are TRBV28 and TRBJ2-3, with TRBD2 matching over 8 bases. V gave up 4 bases and J gave up 2 bases; unmatched junction bases: 5. The CDR3 sequence is 15 residues long. Per the germline V gene, CDR1 is MDHEN and CDR2 is SYDVKM.

J is TRBJ2-7 and V is TRBV29-1; the D gene is possibly TRBD1 (6 bases). Trimming took 4 bases from V and 2 from J, leaving 12 bases between them. CDR3 length: 13 residues. The germline V gene encodes CDR1 SQVTM and CDR2 ANQGSEA. CDR3 amino acids: CSVGTGNTYEQYF. CDR3 in DNA: TGCAGCGTTGGTACAGGGAACACCTACGAGCAGTACTTC.

The chain carries TRBV5-6 and TRBJ2-5; 9 bases are shared with TRBD2. V gave up 4 bases and J gave up 4 bases; unmatched junction bases: 8. CDR3 length equals 15 residues. Looked up from germline, CDR1 is SGHDT and CDR2 is YYEEEE. CDR3 bases: TGTGCCAGCAGCCGTCGCTATAGCGGGAGAGAGACCCAGTACTTC. It specifies CASSRRYSGRETQYF.

J is TRBJ2-7 and V is TRBV11-2; D is possibly TRBD2 (6 bases). The CDR3 contains 15 residues. V lost 8 bases and J lost 1, with 18 bases in between. CDR1 is SGHAT, CDR2 FQNNGV, per germline. The chain's CDR3 is CASGRIDRLSYEQYF. The CDR3, as DNA: TGTGCCAGCGGGAGGATAGACAGACTTTCCTACGAGCAGTACTTC.

The chain employs TRBV11-2 and TRBJ2-7; 7 positions agree with TRBD1. CDR3 length: 10 residues. V was pared by 4 bases and J by 12 bases, with 3 bases of the junction left unmatched. Germline V gene lookup returns CDR1 SGHAT and CDR2 FQNNGV. This chain's CDR3 is CASSSTGWYF. The CDR3 nucleotides are TGTGCCAGCAGCTCGACAGGGTGGTACTTC.

V and J are TRBV7-2 and TRBJ2-2; TRBD2 might be the D (5 bases). Germline CDR1 is SGHTA and CDR2 is FQGNSA. The CDR3 runs 15 residues. V was clipped by 3 bases and J by 0 bases, with 8 bases between them. Here the CDR3 DNA reads TGTGCCAGCAGCTTTGGAGGAGCGAACACCGGGGAGCTGTTTTTT. Protein: CASSFGGANTGELFF.

The chain joins TRBV3-1 (or the pseudogene TRBV3-2) to TRBJ2-7; 9 nucleotides match TRBD1. With 1 base clipped from V and 6 bases from J, the junction kept 4 bases outside the gene matches. The CDR3 covers 14 residues. Germline V gene data show CDR1 as LGHDT and CDR2 as YNNKEL (reference sequence). DNA for the CDR3: TGTGCCAGCAGCCAAGGGGACAGGGCGGGCGAGCAGTACTTC. It is translated as CASSQGDRAGEQYF.